This T cell receptor beta chain was obtained from a study of T cells in Graves' hyperthyroidism and ophthalmopathy. General study points: Ophthalmopathy was model-predicted a median approximately 6.4 months pre-onset. Most expanded thyroid clonotypes above 0.001 recurred in blood.

Patients having uncontrolled infection, another autoimmune disease, pregnancy or lactation were not included. TCR beta CDR3 sequences were amplified from RNA transcripts. TCR CDR3 underwent first-round RT-PCR with the HTBI primer set. TCRdb processed the multiplex PCR reads anew with MiXCR; each CDR3 protein has one entry. This table has approximately 400,000 distinct CDR3 sequences, 15% to 17% appearing once. With respect to this clonotype: Its cognate antigen is unknown.

CDR3 size: 15 residues. From germline, CDR1 is LGHNA and CDR2 YSLEER. The junction had 6 bases not matched to a gene; V was cut back by 3 bases and J by 3 bases. The chain carries TRBV4-3 and TRBJ1-2, with 8 positions matching TRBD1. Sequences were obtained from blood. The TCR was taken from a woman aged 18-29 years with Graves' hyperthyroidism. CDR3 coding DNA: TGCGCCAGCAGCCAGGACAGGGCAAGGGACTATGGCTACACCTTC. Translation: CASSQDRARDYGYTF.